This TCR beta chain is from a study of metastatic and nonmetastatic thyroid tumors. Study details: For malignant and benign thyroid patients, tumor or nodule tissue and blood were the sources whose repertoires were compared. Study-wide findings and caveats: When malignant thyroid tumors were compared with benign nodules, TCR beta diversity was reportedly significantly higher in the malignant tumors. This held in both blood and tumor samples.

The ends lost 6 bases at V and 4 bases at J; junction bases unmatched: 12. Looked up from germline, CDR1 is MNHEY and CDR2 is SVGEGT. CDR3 length: 16 residues. On this clone itself: Its specificity is unknown.

Original data processing: A distant-metastasis classifier for papillary thyroid cancer was built using CDR3 differences across clinicopathological groups. MiXCR reprocessed the PCR reads for TCRdb. TCRdb's processing, not the study's, gives the V and J calls here. In the table there are around 23,000 clones, more than 25% of which are singletons. No treatment of any kind had been given to any patient before thyroid surgery. The chain links TRBV6-2 or TRBV6-3 to TRBJ2-3, with 8 bases fitting TRBD1. What was sequenced was blood. The sequence was collected from a male donor with papillary thyroid cancer or a benign thyroid nodule (not recorded which). Some clones in this sample may be carry-over from other donors' samples. The CDR3 loop reads CASSPLDRANSDTQYF. In nucleotides, the CDR3 is TGTGCCAGCAGCCCACTGGACAGGGCAAATTCAGATACGCAGTATTTT.